This T cell receptor beta chain stems from a study of a mutant IDH1 vaccine in newly diagnosed glioma. As for the study in general: Treated patients comprised roughly 60% males and 37.5% females, mean age roughly 44 years. Patients' prior therapy spanned radiotherapy, temozolomide, or both; most underwent both.

Germline V gene data show CDR1 as SGHTA and CDR2 as FQGNSA. The CDR3 contains 16 residues. Trimming took 4 bases from V and 6 from J, leaving 22 bases between them. Time point defined: baseline, week 1 (first vaccination visit). Treatment given: pre-vaccination baseline after standard-of-care therapy. New IDH1-mutant, ATRX-lost WHO grade 3 or 4 astrocytomas occurred in donors. The table came from immunoSEQ multiplex PCR; TCRdb's copy has only in-frame clones and leaves some out. This repertoire shows approximately 15,000 clones, roughly 95% found once; its top ten account for more than 3.5%. The chain has TRBV7-2 and TRBJ2-7; tentative D call: TRBD2 (7 bases). Specimen: peripheral blood mononuclear cells (PBMCs), collected from a glioma patient treated with radiotherapy, temozolomide or both. The source is a woman aged 18-29 years with glioma. Some clones in this sample may be carry-over from other donors' samples. The CDR3 loop reads CASSSGGGGSIGEQYF. The CDR3 bases are TGTGCCAGCAGCTCGGGGGGCGGGGGTAGTATCGGCGAGCAGTACTTC. The full variable domain, its missing parts supplied by reference TRBV7-2 and TRBJ2-7, is GAGVSQSPSNKVTEKGKDVELRCDPISGHTALYWYRQSLGQGLEFLIYFQGNSAPDKSGLPSDRFSAERTGGSVSTLTIQRTQQEDSAVYLCASSSGGGGSIGEQYFGPGTRLTVT.